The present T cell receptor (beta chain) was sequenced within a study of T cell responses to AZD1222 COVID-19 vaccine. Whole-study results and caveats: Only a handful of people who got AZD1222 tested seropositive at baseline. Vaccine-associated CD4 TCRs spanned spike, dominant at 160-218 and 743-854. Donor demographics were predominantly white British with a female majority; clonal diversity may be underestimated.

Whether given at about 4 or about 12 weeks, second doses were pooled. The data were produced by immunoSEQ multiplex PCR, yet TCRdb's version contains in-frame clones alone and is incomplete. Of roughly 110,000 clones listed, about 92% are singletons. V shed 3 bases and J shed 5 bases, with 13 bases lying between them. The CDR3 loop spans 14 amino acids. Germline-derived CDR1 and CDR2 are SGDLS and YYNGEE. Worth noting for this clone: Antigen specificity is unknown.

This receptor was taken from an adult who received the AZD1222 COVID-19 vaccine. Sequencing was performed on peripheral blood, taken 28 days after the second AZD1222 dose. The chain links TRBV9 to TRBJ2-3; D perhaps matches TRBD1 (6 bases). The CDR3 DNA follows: TGTGCCAGCAGCGCACTGACAGGCCAAGATACGCAGTATTTT. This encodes CASSALTGQDTQYF.